Listed below are T cell receptor beta chains from one sample, sequenced in a study of blood T cell repertoires in COVID-19. Sequencing was performed with immunoSEQ multiplex PCR; in TCRdb, only in-frame clones are kept and a portion is missing. This table has about 260,000 clones, under 90% appearing once. The source material was peripheral blood. The source is a man aged 55-75 years with acute or convalescent COVID-19. CDR3s include the opening cysteine and the closing phenylalanine or tryptophan. D genes are given only for firm matches. Clone size appears in some rows only: once, few, many, or a class for an expanded clone.

v_call,j_call,d_call,clone_size,cdr3_aa,cdr3_nt
TRBV9,TRBJ2-7,TRBD2,NA,CASSIAGGPGYEQYF,TGTGCCAGTTCTATAGCGGGAGGGCCAGGGTACGAGCAGTACTTC
TRBV7-2,TRBJ2-7,TRBD2,NA,CASSLGAGGSEQYF,TGTGCCAGCAGCCTAGGTGCGGGGGGGAGCGAGCAGTACTTC
TRBV10-2,TRBJ2-5,TRBD2,NA,CASSISGGAAETQYF,TGCGCCAGCAGTATTAGCGGGGGGGCCGCGGAGACCCAGTACTTC
TRBV28,TRBJ2-1,TRBD2,NA,CASSSTRSGSNNEQFF,TGTGCCAGCTCCTCAACCCGTAGCGGGAGTAACAATGAGCAGTTCTTC
TRBV10-3,TRBJ1-2,NA,few,CAISEEGENYGYTF,TGTGCCATCAGTGAGGAGGGGGAGAACTATGGCTACACCTTC
TRBV6-5,TRBJ1-2,TRBD1,NA,CASSYGYRGLYGYTF,TGTGCCAGCAGTTACGGATACAGGGGGCTCTATGGCTACACCTTC
TRBV7-2,TRBJ2-7,NA,NA,CASSLYGGEQYF,TGTGCCAGCAGCTTATACGGCGGCGAGCAGTACTTC
TRBV4-2,TRBJ2-3,NA,NA,CASSQDGTGTDTQYF,TGTGCCAGCAGCCAAGATGGGACTGGCACAGATACGCAGTATTTT
TRBV29-1,TRBJ2-1,NA,NA,CSVVWRFSYNEQFF,TGCAGCGTTGTTTGGCGGTTCTCTTACAATGAGCAGTTCTTC
TRBV7-2,TRBJ2-5,TRBD2,NA,CASSSAGTTIETQYF,TGTGCCAGCAGCTCCGCAGGGACTACCATTGAGACCCAGTACTTC
TRBV3-1/TRBV3-2,TRBJ2-7,NA,NA,CASGRFLAAEQYF,TGTGCCAGCGGTAGGTTTCTAGCTGCCGAGCAGTACTTC
TRBV9,TRBJ1-6,NA,NA,CASSRDGSPLHF,TGTGCCAGCAGCAGAGATGGTTCACCCCTCCACTTT
TRBV6-6,TRBJ2-7,TRBD2,NA,CASRSLGGSYEQYF,TGTGCCAGCAGGAGCCTAGGCGGGAGCTACGAGCAGTACTTC
TRBV4-2,TRBJ1-1,NA,NA,CASSQDSRGTGMNTEAFF,TGTGCCAGCAGCCAAGACTCAAGAGGTACAGGGATGAACACTGAAGCTTTCTTT
TRBV11-2,TRBJ1-2,TRBD1,once,CASSLPDRGNGYTF,TGTGCCAGCAGCTTACCGGACAGGGGAAATGGCTACACCTTC
TRBV20-1,TRBJ1-1,NA,NA,CSPGATEAFF,TGCAGTCCAGGGGCCACTGAAGCTTTCTTT
TRBV7-3,TRBJ2-3,TRBD2,NA,CASSQVGLPGGTDTQYF,TGTGCCAGCAGCCAAGTGGGCCTACCGGGGGGAACAGATACGCAGTATTTT
TRBV10-3,TRBJ2-3,NA,NA,CAISVQDTQYF,TGTGCCATCAGTGTTCAAGATACGCAGTATTTT
TRBV27,TRBJ2-5,TRBD1,NA,CASRLSQGATETQYF,TGTGCCAGCAGACTAAGTCAGGGGGCGACGGAGACCCAGTACTTC
TRBV10-3,TRBJ1-1,NA,NA,CAISETMNTEAFF,TGTGCCATCAGTGAGACAATGAACACTGAAGCTTTCTTT
TRBV2,TRBJ2-7,NA,NA,CANILSNPGSEQYF,TGTGCCAACATCCTATCGAATCCAGGGTCCGAGCAGTACTTC
TRBV5-1,TRBJ1-2,TRBD1,NA,CASSTDRGAGYGYTF,TGCGCCAGCAGCACCGACAGGGGGGCTGGCTATGGCTACACCTTC
TRBV9,TRBJ2-2,NA,NA,CASSVDRGTDTGELFF,TGTGCCAGCAGCGTAGATCGGGGAACCGACACCGGGGAGCTGTTTTTT
TRBV30,TRBJ2-4,NA,NA,CAWIGQGQAKNIQYF,TGTGCCTGGATCGGGCAGGGTCAAGCCAAAAACATTCAGTACTTC